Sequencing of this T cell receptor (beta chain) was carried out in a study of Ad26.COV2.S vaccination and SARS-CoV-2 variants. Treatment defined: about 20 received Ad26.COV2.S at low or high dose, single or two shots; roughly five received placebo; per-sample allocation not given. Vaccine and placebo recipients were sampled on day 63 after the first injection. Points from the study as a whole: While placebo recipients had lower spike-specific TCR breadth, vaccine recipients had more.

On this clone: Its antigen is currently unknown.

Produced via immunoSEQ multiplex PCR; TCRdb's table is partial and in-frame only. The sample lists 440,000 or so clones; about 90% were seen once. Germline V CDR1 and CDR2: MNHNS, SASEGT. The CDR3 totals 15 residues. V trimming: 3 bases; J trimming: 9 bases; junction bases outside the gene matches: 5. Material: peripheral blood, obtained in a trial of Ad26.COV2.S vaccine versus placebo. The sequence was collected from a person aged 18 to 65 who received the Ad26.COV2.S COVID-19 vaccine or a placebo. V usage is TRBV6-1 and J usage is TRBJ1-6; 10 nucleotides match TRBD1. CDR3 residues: CASSDLRDRGSPLHF. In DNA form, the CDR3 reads TGTGCCAGCAGTGACCTTCGGGACAGGGGTTCACCCCTCCACTTT.